The TCR beta chain under discussion was sequenced for a study of blood T cells in healthy people across ages (dated by TCRdb to 2015 to 2017). As for the study more broadly: Template switching captured roughly one uniquely barcoded TCR beta cDNA molecule per two T cells in model experiments. To track age-related changes in TCR beta repertoire diversity, the study relied on deep sequencing normalized with unique cDNA molecular identifiers. Donors were grouped into four age groups: young (average roughly 15 years), middle-aged (39), aged (around 62) and long-lived (approximately 82). To avoid experimental bias, donors of different ages were randomly spread across the sequencing lanes. The study analyzed two additional independent replicas of 1 million unique cDNA reads from the same blood draw for two donors, one aged 18 to 29 and one aged 80 or older.

Donors were approximately 42 systemically healthy Caucasian individuals from Russia aged roughly 6 to 95 years. Each donor gave roughly 9 milliliters of peripheral blood, drawn into EDTA-treated Vacutainer tubes. Ficoll-Paque density-gradient centrifugation was used to isolate PBMCs, with at least 6.5 million per sample. Trizol reagent was used to extract total RNA from PBMCs, with at least 6 micrograms per sample. The percentages of naive CD45RAhigh/CD27high T cells were determined by flow cytometry on a PBMC aliquot from every donor. This clonotype came up a few times. Its antigen remains undetermined. No per-base quality is available; no much larger clone lies one base away. Points the paper makes about the study in general: Compared with the aged group, the long-lived group had more naive CD4+ T cells, fewer expanded clones and increased TCR diversity, a pattern suggesting age selection. The percentage of naive T cells measured by flow cytometry correlated strongly with observed TCR beta diversity. Donor CMV infection status was unknown, potentially confounding age-related changes in expanded clonotypes. Observed TCR beta diversity per million T cells fell roughly linearly with age, and a significant reduction was already apparent by age around 44. Conclusive comparison of naive and antigen-experienced compartments was prevented by the profiling of bulk unsorted PBMCs. Total diversity estimates from one million sequenced T cells were considered lower bounds and underestimates.

Library creation used 5' RACE. Sequencer: Illumina HiSeq 2500. A second PCR of about 6 to 11 cycles was performed with a sample-barcoded 5' primer and a J-beta primer mix. Each TCR beta cDNA molecule received a unique molecular identifier from a template-switch 5' adaptor carrying 12 random nucleotides. Each sample yielded at least 3 million CDR3-containing paired-end reads. The Mint cDNA synthesis kit, primed by a TRBC-specific oligonucleotide, was used to synthesize first-strand cDNA from all RNA. Following uracil-DNA glycosylase treatment, a first 18-cycle PCR with universal primers M1SS and BC2_uni_R was performed on all cDNA. The authors processed their data as follows. For normalization, 1 million high-quality reads were randomly selected from each sample, with every read carrying a distinct molecular identifier. Instead of being binned into consensus sequences, reads that shared molecular identifiers were thrown out. MiTCR, run with a Q25 quality threshold and the strictest error-elimination algorithm, handled CDR3 identification, clonotype clustering and error correction. A nonparametric unseen species model with Euler transformation was used to estimate lower-bound total TCR beta diversity. The raw public reads went through TCRdb reprocessing: fastp at Q25, MiXCR clone calling, in-frame beta chains kept. Identical CDR3 proteins give one entry, which carries the most common genes and DNA. None of the V and J calls come from the authors' own analysis; TCRdb made them. Recorded for this sample are roughly 900,000 distinct CDR3 sequences; around 49% of them occurred a single time. 13% of the sample is taken by the ten largest.

The TCR was taken from a man aged 30 to 45 in good health. Specimen: blood.

DNA sequence: TGCAGCGTTGAGTCACGGGACAGGGTATACGAGCAGTACTTC. It codes for CSVESRDRVYEQYF. The V gene is TRBV29-1 and the J gene is TRBJ2-7; 9 central nucleotides agree with TRBD1. V has 3 bases trimmed and J has 4 bases trimmed; junction bases matching no gene number 7. From the cysteine up to the phenylalanine, the CDR3 has a length of 14 residues. The CDR3 DNA has 42 bases and is translated from base 1. CDR1 and CDR2 were assigned from the germline V gene as SQVTM and ANQGSEA.